This T cell receptor (beta chain) was obtained from a study of CD8 T cells in ankylosing spondylitis. Quantitative 5'-RACE with molecular barcodes was used to make the TCR beta libraries. TCRdb processed the 5' RACE reads anew with MiXCR; each CDR3 protein has one entry. The profile shows under 850,000 distinct CDR3 sequences, around a fifth of them singletons. The germline V gene has CDR1 LGHDT and CDR2 YNNKEL (reference sequence). There are 15 residues in the CDR3. With 1 base removed from V and 5 bases from J, the gap between germline ends came to 14 bases. Study findings and constraints: Within ankylosing spondylitis blood, a TCR beta motif made up of fewer than ten highly homologous variants appeared to be characteristic. Reportedly, matched ankylosing spondylitis synovial fluid was significantly enriched for disease-linked clones.

This clonotype has a handful of counts. Its specificity is not known. Sequenced sample: blood, either unsorted or a sorted T cell fraction (not recorded which). V gene TRBV3-1 combines with J gene TRBJ2-5; D remains ambiguous. The receptor was isolated from a male donor with ankylosing spondylitis. The CDR3 DNA reads as TGTGCCAGCAGCCAAGGCAGAAATTCGGGCGAGACCCAGTACTTC. Its translation: CASSQGRNSGETQYF.